Listed below are T cell receptor beta chains from one sample, sequenced in a study of patients and donors after allogeneic stem cell transplantation. TCRdb ran MiXCR on the RT-PCR reads and lists one entry per CDR3 protein. The sample consists of around 200,000 distinct CDR3 sequences, roughly two fifths of them appearing once. Sequenced material: blood, either unsorted or a sorted T cell fraction (not recorded which). The receptor set was obtained from a human donor who was either an allogeneic HSCT recipient or a stem cell or donor lymphocyte infusion donor (not recorded which). It is not recorded whose cells these are; they may come from a transplant donor. Both conserved end residues are part of each CDR3. A D gene is named only where the DNA matches it firmly. A clone size is listed for some rows: how often the clone was seen (once, few, many), or a class if it is expanded.

DNA | CDR3 | D | V | size | J
TGCGCCAGCAGCCCAAGGGGAGGAAAGGATGGCTACACCTTC | CASSPRGGKDGYTF | - | TRBV5-1 | - | TRBJ1-2
TGTGCCAGCAGTCCTTGGACAGGCGCCTCTGGAAACACCATATATTTT | CASSPWTGASGNTIYF | TRBD1 | TRBV12-3/TRBV12-4 | few | TRBJ1-3
TGCGCCAGCAGCTTGGAGGGGGACACCTCCTACAATGAGCAGTTCTTC | CASSLEGDTSYNEQFF | - | TRBV5-1 | - | TRBJ2-1
TGTGCCAGCAGCTCGGGCCCGAATCCGAACTATGGCTACACCTTC | CASSSGPNPNYGYTF | - | TRBV7-9 | - | TRBJ1-2
TGTGCCAGCAGTTTAGCCTTCTCTGGAAACACCATATATTTT | CASSLAFSGNTIYF | - | TRBV12-3/TRBV12-4 | - | TRBJ1-3
TGTGCCAGCAGCGTTAATGAAAAACTGTTTTTT | CASSVNEKLFF | - | TRBV12-3/TRBV12-4 | - | TRBJ1-4
TGTGCCAGCAGCTTATCGGGGGACGGGAATTCACCCCTCCACTTT | CASSLSGDGNSPLHF | - | TRBV7-9 | - | TRBJ1-6
TGTGCCAGCAGCTTAGTGAACACTGAAGCTTTCTTT | CASSLVNTEAFF | - | TRBV12-3/TRBV12-4 | many | TRBJ1-1
TGTGCCAGCAGTGATACTCTACAGGGGGCGGGTGGCTACACCTTC | CASSDTLQGAGGYTF | TRBD1 | TRBV25-1 | - | TRBJ1-2
TGTGCCAGCAGCGGGAGGGAGACCCAGTACTTC | CASSGRETQYF | - | TRBV7-9 | many | TRBJ2-5
TGTGCCAGCAGTTTAGGGACAATATCCTACGAGCAGTACTTC | CASSLGTISYEQYF | - | TRBV12-3/TRBV12-4 | few | TRBJ2-7
TGTGCCAGCAGTTTAAGGGGCGGGGACACTGAAGCTTTCTTT | CASSLRGGDTEAFF | - | TRBV12-3/TRBV12-4 | few | TRBJ1-1
TGTGCCAGCACCAATACATGGGCACGAAAGTTCTTT | CASTNTWARKFF | - | TRBV28 | - | TRBJ1-1
TGTGCCACCAGCAGAGATGAGACAGGGGGCGCGAGCAATCAGCCCCAGCATTTT | CATSRDETGGASNQPQHF | TRBD1 | TRBV15 | - | TRBJ1-5
TGTGCCAGCAGTTTCGCCGGACTAGCGGGGGGCACAGATACGCAGTATTTT | CASSFAGLAGGTDTQYF | TRBD2 | TRBV27 | few | TRBJ2-3
TGCAGCGTTGAAGCGGGGGCGATCACAGATACGCAGTATTTT | CSVEAGAITDTQYF | - | TRBV29-1 | - | TRBJ2-3
TGCGCCAGCAGCTTGGGTAGCGGGGGCCCTTCCTACAATGAGCAGTTCTTC | CASSLGSGGPSYNEQFF | TRBD2 | TRBV5-1 | few | TRBJ2-1
TGCAGTGCCAGGGAGGCGAACACCGGGGAGCTGTTTTTT | CSAREANTGELFF | - | TRBV20-1 | few | TRBJ2-2
TGTGCCAGCAGCTTCTTCTTGAGTCGGGACAGCTCATCCTACGAGCAGTACTTC | CASSFFLSRDSSSYEQYF | TRBD1 | TRBV5-5 | - | TRBJ2-7
TGTGCCAGCAGCCCCTGGGGACAGGGGGCCGGGACTGAAGCTTTCTTT | CASSPWGQGAGTEAFF | TRBD1 | TRBV7-2 | - | TRBJ1-1
TGTGCCAGCAGCTTACAGAGGGACCCGGTGGCCGATTTT | CASSLQRDPVADF | - | TRBV7-9 | - | TRBJ1-3
TGCAGTGCTAGACTACGCACAGATACGCAGTATTTT | CSARLRTDTQYF | - | TRBV20-1 | - | TRBJ2-3
TGTGCCACCAGCAGATTCTGGACAGGGGGGAATGAAAAACTGTTTTTT | CATSRFWTGGNEKLFF | TRBD1 | TRBV15 | few | TRBJ1-4
TGCGCCAGCAGCCACAAGACCGGGACAGTTTTTAATGAAAAACTGTTTTTT | CASSHKTGTVFNEKLFF | TRBD1 | TRBV4-3 | few | TRBJ1-4
TGTGCCAGCGCCCCTAATGAAAAACTGTTTTTT | CASAPNEKLFF | - | TRBV12-3/TRBV12-4 | few | TRBJ1-4
TGTGCCAGCAGTTTGAGGGAGGTCGGCTATGGCTACACCTTC | CASSLREVGYGYTF | - | TRBV12-3/TRBV12-4 | - | TRBJ1-2
TGTGCCAGCAGCTTGAGATTGTACGAGCAGTACTTC | CASSLRLYEQYF | - | TRBV5-6 | few | TRBJ2-7
TGTGCCAGCAGTTACGAGATTAGCAATCAGCCCCAGCATTTT | CASSYEISNQPQHF | - | TRBV6-2/TRBV6-3 | - | TRBJ1-5
TGTGCCAGCAGTCGGGACTCTTTAGGAGCTTTCTTT | CASSRDSLGAFF | - | TRBV12-3/TRBV12-4 | - | TRBJ1-1
TGCAGTGCTAGCCCAGGTTATAGCAATCAGCCCCAGCATTTT | CSASPGYSNQPQHF | - | TRBV20-1 | - | TRBJ1-5
TGTGCCAGCAGTCCTAGGACAGGGAACACTGAAGCTTTCTTT | CASSPRTGNTEAFF | TRBD1 | TRBV7-9 | many | TRBJ1-1
TGCAGCGTCGTTGGGGGGGCAGATGAAAAACTGTTTTTT | CSVVGGADEKLFF | - | TRBV29-1 | few | TRBJ1-4
TGTGCCAGCAGTCCCCGCAGGAGCCAGAGCTACACCTTC | CASSPRRSQSYTF | - | TRBV12-3/TRBV12-4 | - | TRBJ1-2
TGCAGTACACAGGGGGAGCATGGCTACACCTTC | CSTQGEHGYTF | TRBD1 | TRBV20-1 | - | TRBJ1-2
TGTGCCAGCAGCCCCCGACAGGATATCGAAGGGGGCAATCAGCCCCAGCATTTT | CASSPRQDIEGGNQPQHF | - | TRBV12-3/TRBV12-4 | few | TRBJ1-5
TGTGCCAGCAGCTTGGGACAGCCGAACCGAGGGACTGAAGCTTTCTTT | CASSLGQPNRGTEAFF | TRBD1 | TRBV7-9 | few | TRBJ1-1
TGTGCCAGCTCACTTCGGGACCAAGAGACCCAGTACTTC | CASSLRDQETQYF | - | TRBV18 | - | TRBJ2-5
TGTGCCACCAGCAGAGGATGGGCCGGAGAGACCCAGTACTTC | CATSRGWAGETQYF | - | TRBV15 | - | TRBJ2-5
TGTGCTAGCTGCGCGGTCCCATCCTACGAGCAGTACTTC | CASCAVPSYEQYF | - | TRBV12-5 | - | TRBJ2-7
TGTGCCAGCAGCGGGACCGGCTGGAATCAGCCCCAGCATTTT | CASSGTGWNQPQHF | - | TRBV9 | - | TRBJ1-5
TGTGCCAGCAGCCAACCTACAGGGGAGGTAGCTTTCTTT | CASSQPTGEVAFF | TRBD1 | TRBV4-2 | few | TRBJ1-1
TGTGCCACCAGCAGAGATCTCCTGTCTCAGGGTAGCAATCAGCCCCAGCATTTT | CATSRDLLSQGSNQPQHF | - | TRBV15 | - | TRBJ1-5
TGTGCCAGCAGTTACGTACAGGGAGCTTACAATGAGCAGTTCTTC | CASSYVQGAYNEQFF | - | TRBV6-6 | - | TRBJ2-1
TGCAGCGTTGAAGATCCCGCAGGGGAAACCTACGAGCAGTACTTC | CSVEDPAGETYEQYF | - | TRBV29-1 | - | TRBJ2-7
TGTGCCAGCTCACCAACTCAGGGGAACTATGGCTACACCTTC | CASSPTQGNYGYTF | - | TRBV18 | few | TRBJ1-2
TGTGCCAGCAGCCAACGTCCGGGTTCCGGCTATGGCTACACCTTC | CASSQRPGSGYGYTF | - | TRBV3-1 | few | TRBJ1-2
TGTGCCAGCAGCCAAGACATATGGGACAGGGGGAAAAGCAATCAGCCCCAGCATTTT | CASSQDIWDRGKSNQPQHF | TRBD1 | TRBV3-1 | - | TRBJ1-5
TGTGCCAGCAGCTTTTGGGGAGAGGGACCAGAGACCCAGTACTTC | CASSFWGEGPETQYF | - | TRBV5-6 | - | TRBJ2-5
TGTGCCACCAGCAGAGCTCACGGGTCCCTTGGGCCTAACACTGAAGCTTTCTTT | CATSRAHGSLGPNTEAFF | - | TRBV15 | - | TRBJ1-1
TGCAGTGCTACCGGGACACAGAACACCGGGGAGCTGTTTTTT | CSATGTQNTGELFF | - | TRBV20-1 | - | TRBJ2-2
TGTGCCAGCAGCTTATTCGGGGGGGTAACTGAAGCTTTCTTT | CASSLFGGVTEAFF | - | TRBV7-2 | few | TRBJ1-1
TGTGCCAGCAGCTTACAAGGGGGCAACACCTTC | CASSLQGGNTF | TRBD1 | TRBV7-9 | few | TRBJ1-2
TGTGCCAGCAGCGATCCCTACGACTTCAGAGAGGAGCAGTACTTC | CASSDPYDFREEQYF | - | TRBV9 | - | TRBJ2-7
TGCGCCAGCAGCCAGAGATTCGGGACAGGGACTGGAAACACCATATATTTT | CASSQRFGTGTGNTIYF | TRBD1 | TRBV4-1 | few | TRBJ1-3
TGTGCCAGCAGTTTACTGCGAGGGAGCTATGGCTACACCTTC | CASSLLRGSYGYTF | - | TRBV12-3/TRBV12-4 | - | TRBJ1-2
TGTGCCAGCACCCGGACAGGGAGCACCGGGGAGCTGTTTTTT | CASTRTGSTGELFF | TRBD1 | TRBV3-1 | - | TRBJ2-2
TGCGCCAGCAGAATAACAGGGGAGAGAACTGAAGCTTTCTTT | CASRITGERTEAFF | TRBD1 | TRBV4-1 | - | TRBJ1-1
TGCGCCAGCAGCCTATACCTAACCCGGAGCTCCTATAATTCACCCCTCCACTTT | CASSLYLTRSSYNSPLHF | - | TRBV5-1 | few | TRBJ1-6
TGCAGCGTTGAAGGTCAGGGGTACGAGCAGTACTTC | CSVEGQGYEQYF | - | TRBV29-1 | - | TRBJ2-7